This T cell receptor beta chain is from a study of blood T cell repertoires in COVID-19. Only in-frame clones appear in the TCRdb table, and some are missing; sequencing was by immunoSEQ multiplex PCR. The sample carries some 200,000 clones, 70% to 90% recorded once. V dropped 6 bases and J dropped 5 bases, with 4 bases sitting between them. This CDR3 spans 10 amino acids. This receptor was identified in a young woman who had recovered from COVID-19. Sequencing was performed on PBMCs or T cells enriched from blood (not recorded which). The chain couples TRBV12-3 or TRBV12-4 to TRBJ2-5, with D hard to call. This chain's CDR3 is CASSGETQYF. DNA of the CDR3: TGTGCCAGCAGCGGGGAGACCCAGTACTTC.